A selection of T cell receptor beta chains follows, all from one sample in a study of technical replicates of blood from a handful of donors. Sequenced by immunoSEQ multiplex PCR; TCRdb stores in-frame clones only, minus some. The sample includes more than 65,000 clones, around 97% of them seen just once. Sequencing was carried out using T cells isolated from PBMCs. The origin of the receptors is a human donor in good health. CDR3s include the opening cysteine and the closing phenylalanine or tryptophan. D genes are given only for firm matches. Some rows have no size entry. The others give once, few or many, or a class for an expanded clone.

v_call	j_call	clone_size	d_call	cdr3_nt	cdr3_aa
TRBV29-1	TRBJ2-3	NA	NA	TGCAGCGTCGACCGGGACACCTTCACAGATACGCAGTATTTT	CSVDRDTFTDTQYF
TRBV19	TRBJ2-3	NA	NA	TGTGCCAGTAGAGATCAGGGCAGGGGCACAGATACGCAGTATTTT	CASRDQGRGTDTQYF
TRBV27	TRBJ2-7	NA	TRBD1	TGTGCCAGCAGTTTAACGACAGGGACGGCCTCCTACGAGCAGTACTTC	CASSLTTGTASYEQYF
TRBV7-9	TRBJ1-4	NA	TRBD1	TGTGCCAGCAGGCCCGACCTAACAGGGGGCACTAATGAAAAACTGTTTTTT	CASRPDLTGGTNEKLFF
TRBV25-1	TRBJ2-1	NA	NA	TGTGCCAGCAGTGAGGGGCTAAGGAATGAGCAGTTCTTC	CASSEGLRNEQFF
TRBV6-5	TRBJ1-1	NA	NA	TGTGCCAGCAGTTATGATGCAGGGGACGCTGAAGCTTTCTTT	CASSYDAGDAEAFF
TRBV5-6	TRBJ2-6	NA	NA	TGTGCCAGCAGGGGAATAGTAGGGGCCTTCTCTGGGGCCAACGTCCTGACTTTC	CASRGIVGAFSGANVLTF
TRBV5-1	TRBJ2-3	NA	TRBD1	TGCGCCAGCAGCTTCGGGACAGGGGCAGACACAGATACGCAGTATTTT	CASSFGTGADTDTQYF
TRBV6-6	TRBJ2-3	once	NA	TGTGCCAGCAGAGGACAGATCGCCTCTAGCACAGATACGCAGTATTTT	CASRGQIASSTDTQYF
TRBV6-5	TRBJ2-7	once	NA	TGTGCCAGCAGTTACCTAGGGAGATCCCTCCTCGAGCAGTACTTC	CASSYLGRSLLEQYF
TRBV7-9	TRBJ2-1	NA	TRBD2	TGTGCCAGCAGCTTAGATGGAGCGGGAGCAGACAATGAGCAGTTCTTC	CASSLDGAGADNEQFF
TRBV19	TRBJ1-4	NA	NA	TGTGCCAGTAGTATTTGGGGCATCAACAGGGAAAAACTGTTTTTT	CASSIWGINREKLFF
TRBV5-1	TRBJ2-7	NA	NA	TGCGCCAGCCGTCCGGGGGGCGGCCTCCACGAGCAGTACTTC	CASRPGGGLHEQYF
TRBV25-1	TRBJ1-2	NA	NA	TGTGCCAGCAGTGAATCGGAGGTTTGGAACTATGGCTACACCTTC	CASSESEVWNYGYTF
TRBV7-9	TRBJ2-5	NA	NA	TGTGCCAGCAGCTCGCAGGGATCTAGGTTGGAGACCCAGTACTTC	CASSSQGSRLETQYF
TRBV11-3	TRBJ2-1	NA	NA	TGTGCCAGCAGCTTAGCCTTTACAGCGGGTCACAATGAGCAGTTCTTC	CASSLAFTAGHNEQFF
TRBV7-2	TRBJ2-1	NA	TRBD2	TGTGCCAGCAGCCTTAAAGGACTAGCGGCCTATTACAATGAGCAGTTCTTC	CASSLKGLAAYYNEQFF
TRBV30	TRBJ2-1	NA	TRBD2	TGTGCCTGGATTCCTCAAGGGGGACTAGCGAGCCATGAGCAGTTCTTC	CAWIPQGGLASHEQFF
TRBV19	TRBJ1-2	once	NA	TGTGCCAGTACAAATGACAGGCGAGCGGACTATGGCTACACCTTC	CASTNDRRADYGYTF
TRBV6-5	TRBJ1-4	NA	NA	TGTGCCAGCAGTTCAACAGGGATTAATGAAAAACTGTTTTTT	CASSSTGINEKLFF
TRBV13	TRBJ1-4	NA	TRBD1	TGTGCCAGCAGCTTAGACAGGGGGGATGAAAAACTGTTTTTT	CASSLDRGDEKLFF
TRBV6-4	TRBJ1-2	NA	NA	TGTGCCAGCAGTCCCAGGGAGGGCTATGGCTACACCTTC	CASSPREGYGYTF
TRBV6-6	TRBJ1-4	NA	TRBD1	TGTGCCAGCAGTCGACAGGGAACTAATGAAAAACTGTTTTTT	CASSRQGTNEKLFF
TRBV28	TRBJ1-2	NA	NA	TGTGCCAGCAGTTTAACTGGACAGTTCTATGGCTACACCTTC	CASSLTGQFYGYTF
TRBV11-2	TRBJ2-1	NA	TRBD2	TGTGCCAGCAGCTTAGGGGGGGGATGGTCTAGCGGGAGGGAGCAGTTCTTC	CASSLGGGWSSGREQFF
TRBV19	TRBJ2-3	NA	NA	TGTGCCAGTAGTAGACAGAGCACAGATACGCAGTATTTT	CASSRQSTDTQYF
TRBV20-1	TRBJ2-5	NA	NA	TGCAGTGCTAGAGAACGGGAGACCCAGTACTTC	CSARERETQYF
TRBV28	TRBJ2-3	once	TRBD1	TGTGCCAGCAGTCCCCAAAGGACAGGCTCTAGCACAGATACGCAGTATTTT	CASSPQRTGSSTDTQYF
TRBV28	TRBJ1-1	NA	TRBD1	TGTGCCAGCAGTTTGTCGGACAGGGCGGCTGTAGCTTTCTTT	CASSLSDRAAVAFF